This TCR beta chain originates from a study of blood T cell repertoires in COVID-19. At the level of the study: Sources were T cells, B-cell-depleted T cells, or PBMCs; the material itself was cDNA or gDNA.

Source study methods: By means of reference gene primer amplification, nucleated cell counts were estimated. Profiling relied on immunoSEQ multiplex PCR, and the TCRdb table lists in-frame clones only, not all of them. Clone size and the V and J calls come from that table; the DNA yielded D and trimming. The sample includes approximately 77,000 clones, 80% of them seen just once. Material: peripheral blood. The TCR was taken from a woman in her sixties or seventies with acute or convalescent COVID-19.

This chain's CDR3 is CASSADGGGDTEAFF. Here the CDR3 DNA reads TGTGCCAGCAGTGCGGACGGGGGAGGGGACACTGAAGCTTTCTTT. The chain has TRBV2 and TRBJ1-1; a possible D gene is TRBD1 (5 bases). The V end lost 4 bases, the J end lost 3 bases, and 15 bases lay between the germline ends. Germline V gives CDR1 SNHLY, CDR2 FYNNEI. This CDR3 is 15 amino acids long.